This T cell receptor beta chain came from a study of blood T cell repertoires in COVID-19. Germline-derived CDR1 and CDR2 are MNHEY and SMNVEV (reference sequence). The length of the CDR3 is 13 residues. V lost 6 bases to trimming and J lost 1 base; unmatched junction nucleotides: 1. The assay was immunoSEQ multiplex PCR, and TCRdb's table has in-frame clones only and misses some. The sample has roughly 230,000 clones, roughly 80% seen once. The sequence came from a woman aged 45 to 65 with acute or convalescent COVID-19. Sequenced material: peripheral blood. V is TRBV27 and J is TRBJ1-1; 8 bases match TRBD1. The CDR3 sequence: CASSGQGNTEAFF. CDR3 coding DNA: TGTGCCAGCAGCGGACAGGGGAACACTGAAGCTTTCTTT.